This entry lists 30 T cell receptor beta chains sequenced from one sample in a study of blood T cells in healthy people across ages. A J-beta primer mix and a sample-barcoded 5' primer were used in a second PCR of about 7 to 12 cycles. TCRdb re-called the 5' RACE reads through MiXCR, storing one row per CDR3 protein. The sample lists roughly 930,000 distinct CDR3 sequences; around 46% were seen once. Material for sequencing was blood. The receptors were gathered from a man aged 25 to 45 in good health.

This clonotype occurred a few times. This chain links TRBV4-1 with TRBJ2-3, with 10 nucleotides matching TRBD1. Trimming took 5 bases from V and 1 from J; bases not matched to a gene: 3. Germline CDR1 MGHRA, CDR2 YSYEKL. The CDR3 length is 15 residues. The CDR3 loop is CASSFGTGGTDTQYF. CDR3 DNA: TGCGCCAGCAGCTTCGGGACAGGGGGCACAGATACGCAGTATTTT.

The chain recombines TRBV4-2 with TRBJ1-2; D is possibly TRBD1 (5 bases). Trimming took 3 bases from V and 7 from J, leaving 9 bases between them. The V gene's germline CDR1 is LGHNA and CDR2 YNFKEQ. CDR3 length: 12 residues. CDR3 sequence (DNA): TGTGCCAGCAGCCACTGGGGGGGTGGCTACACCTTC. It is translated as CASSHWGGGYTF.

This clonotype has only a few counts. V gene TRBV24-1 combines with J gene TRBJ2-5; D call uncertain. The CDR3 is 13 residues long. CDR1 is KGHDR and CDR2 is SFDVKD in the germline V gene. V lost 8 bases to trimming and J lost 1 base, with 10 bases between them. The CDR3 coding sequence is TGTGCCACCACCTCGGGCAGCCAAGAGACCCAGTACTTC. Amino acid sequence: CATTSGSQETQYF.

The sample holds a few counts of this clonotype. This chain joins TRBV6-1 and TRBJ2-5; the D gene is possibly TRBD1 (5 bases). Trimming left V 9 bases short and J 7 bases short, with 18 bases between. This CDR3 comprises 13 residues. Germline V gene lookup returns CDR1 MNHNS and CDR2 SASEGT. DNA of the CDR3: TGTGCCAGTGGGGCCCTGGGTATGGGGACCCAGTACTTC. Amino acids: CASGALGMGTQYF.

To note about this clonotype: This may arise from a read error, as a much more abundant clone is one base away. The genes are TRBV9 and TRBJ2-7; no clear D. Between the trimmed V and J ends, which lost 4 bases and 0 bases, there was a span of 11 bases. The germline gives CDR1 SGDLS, CDR2 YYNGEE. This CDR3 comprises 14 residues. The CDR3 sequence: CASSPREPSYEQYF. The CDR3 DNA reads as TGTGCCAGCAGCCCTCGCGAGCCCTCCTACGAGCAGTACTTC.

This clonotype has a count of ten or more. The J gene is TRBJ2-1, the V gene TRBV3-1; no clear D. The V gene's germline CDR1 is LGHDT and CDR2 YNNKEL (reference sequence). CDR3 length: 13 amino acids. The germline V and J ends were trimmed by 4 bases and 4 bases, with 8 bases remaining between them. The chain's CDR3 is CASSPRRYNEQFF. The CDR3 coding sequence is TGTGCCAGCAGCCCCAGACGGTACAATGAGCAGTTCTTC.

The J gene is TRBJ2-7, the V gene TRBV28, with a weak D call TRBD2 (6 bases). This CDR3 region has 13 residues. The germline CDR1 and CDR2 sequences are MDHEN and SYDVKM. The V end lost 6 bases, the J end lost 5 bases, and 14 bases lay between the germline ends. The CDR3 is CASRPSGVNEQYF. In nucleotides, the CDR3 is TGTGCCAGCAGGCCCTCGGGGGTCAACGAGCAGTACTTC.

This clonotype came up a few times. V is TRBV6-2 or TRBV6-3 and J is TRBJ2-1; D tentatively fits TRBD1 or TRBD2 (5 bases each). V dropped 5 bases and J dropped 4 bases, with 12 bases sitting between them. The germline V gene encodes CDR1 MNHEY and CDR2 SVGEGT. The CDR3 length is 14 residues. CDR3 sequence (DNA): TGTGCCAGCAGTCGATGGGACCTTTACAATGAGCAGTTCTTC. It encodes CASSRWDLYNEQFF.

The V gene is TRBV30, the J gene TRBJ1-6; D unresolved. The V and J ends lost 4 bases and 9 bases respectively, with 7 bases between them. Germline V gene data show CDR1 as GTSNPN and CDR2 as SVGIG (reference sequence). The CDR3 loop spans 11 amino acids. The CDR3 DNA reads as TGTGCCTGGACAGCCAGTTCACCCCTCCACTTT. It yields the protein CAWTASSPLHF.

The J gene is TRBJ2-5, the V gene TRBV27; D remains unclear. The V and J ends lost 3 bases and 5 bases respectively, with 16 bases between them. CDR1 is MNHEY and CDR2 is SMNVEV in the germline V gene (reference sequence). The CDR3 contains 15 residues. This chain's CDR3 is CASSLVPTLPETQYF. CDR3 sequence (DNA): TGTGCCAGCAGTTTGGTACCAACACTTCCCGAGACCCAGTACTTC.

The V call is TRBV5-4, the J call TRBJ2-4; 9 nucleotides agree with TRBD1. V lost 4 bases, J lost 0 bases, and 11 bases stayed unmatched. The germline gives CDR1 SGHNT, CDR2 YYREEE (reference sequence). The CDR3 has 18 residues. CDR3 sequence (DNA): TGTGCCAGCAGCGGGACAGGGTGGGGGGGAACAGCCAAAAACATTCAGTACTTC. Residues: CASSGTGWGGTAKNIQYF. Full variable domain (missing parts from reference TRBV5-4 and TRBJ2-4): ETGVTQSPTHLIKTRGQQVTLRCSSQSGHNTVSWYQQALGQGPQFIFQYYREEENGRGNFPPRFSGLQFPNYSSELNVNALELDDSALYLCASSGTGWGGTAKNIQYFGAGTRLSVL.

The rearrangement uses TRBV5-1 and TRBJ2-7; D perhaps matches TRBD2 (5 bases). The V end lost 0 bases, the J end lost 3 bases, and 13 bases lay between the germline ends. The CDR3 sequence is 15 residues long. Germline V gene sequence: CDR1 SGHRS, CDR2 YFSETQ. CDR3 loop: CASSLDREGGYEQYF. CDR3 DNA: TGCGCCAGCAGCTTGGACCGGGAAGGAGGCTACGAGCAGTACTTC.

The chain uses TRBV7-2 and TRBJ2-2, with TRBD1 matching over 7 bases. Losses at the gene ends were 3 bases for V and 4 bases for J; bases not matched to a gene: 2. CDR3 length equals 14 residues. From germline, CDR1 is SGHTA and CDR2 FQGNSA. The chain's CDR3 is CASSFSGGTGELFF. Written as DNA, the CDR3 is TGTGCCAGCAGCTTCTCAGGGGGCACCGGGGAGCTGTTTTTT.

This clonotype was picked up a small number of times. The V gene is TRBV10-3, the J gene TRBJ2-7; the D gene could be TRBD1 or TRBD2 (5 bases each). Germline CDR1 is ENHRY and CDR2 is SYGVKD. The CDR3 sequence is 15 residues long. Trimming removed 0 bases from V and 1 base from J, with 10 bases in between. CDR3 residues: CAISESMGESYEQYF. The CDR3 DNA sequence: TGTGCCATCAGTGAGTCGATGGGGGAATCCTACGAGCAGTACTTC.

The genes are TRBV5-1 and TRBJ2-7; 11 bases line up with TRBD1. Germline CDR1 SGHRS, CDR2 YFSETQ. The length of the CDR3 is 14 residues. Losses at the gene ends were 6 bases for V and 3 bases for J; bases not matched to a gene: 5. The chain's CDR3 is CASTQGTGGYEQYF. CDR3 nucleotide sequence: TGCGCCAGCACGCAGGGGACAGGGGGCTACGAGCAGTACTTC. Drawing the rest from reference TRBV5-1 and TRBJ2-7, the complete variable domain is KAGVTQTPRYLIKTRGQQVTLSCSPISGHRSVSWYQQTPGQGLQFLFEYFSETQRNKGNFPGRFSGRQFSNSRSEMNVSTLELGDSALYLCASTQGTGGYEQYFGPGTRLTVT.

The chain employs TRBV27 and TRBJ1-2; 9 nucleotides agree with TRBD1. The V gene's germline CDR1 is MNHEY and CDR2 SMNVEV (reference sequence). V shed 4 bases and J 2 bases; nucleotides not matched to a gene: 5. This CDR3 has 15 residues. The CDR3 sequence: CASSSGTGRNYGYTF. The CDR3 nucleotides are TGTGCCAGCAGTTCCGGGACAGGGCGAAACTATGGCTACACCTTC.

This chain joins TRBV28 and TRBJ1-1; 11 bases agree with TRBD1. Trimming at V came to 1 base and at J to 5 bases, leaving 3 bases not matched to a gene. The germline CDR1 and CDR2 sequences are MDHEN and SYDVKM. The CDR3 spans 15 residues. CDR3 DNA: TGTGCCAGCAGTTTATTCGGGACAGGGGGTACTGAAGCTTTCTTT. As protein: CASSLFGTGGTEAFF.

This clonotype turned up a few times. The chain uses TRBV6-1 and TRBJ2-3; TRBD1 is a possible D gene (5 bases). CDR1 and CDR2 from the germline V gene are MNHNS and SASEGT. The CDR3 contains 15 residues. Trimming left V 1 base short and J 4 bases short, with 12 bases between. Written as DNA, the CDR3 is TGTGCCAGCAGTGAAGGGTCAGGGCAAGCAGATACGCAGTATTTT. Its protein product is CASSEGSGQADTQYF.

The V and J genes are TRBV27 and TRBJ2-3; D gene ambiguous. The germline V gene encodes CDR1 MNHEY and CDR2 SMNVEV (reference sequence). V lost 3 bases and J lost 4, with 11 bases in between. CDR3 length equals 14 residues. The CDR3 protein is CASSLAAVSDTQYF. Written as DNA, the CDR3 is TGTGCCAGCAGTTTGGCGGCGGTGTCAGATACGCAGTATTTT.

This clonotype was found many times. One end of the junction does not line up with germline, which may come from a read error. The chain recombines TRBV5-1 with TRBJ2-1, with 8 bases matching TRBD1. The CDR3 runs 13 residues. CDR1 and CDR2 (germline): SGHRS, YFSETQ. CDR3 amino acids: CASSLQGGNEQFF. For the CDR3, the DNA is TGTGCCAGCAGCTTACAGGGGGGAAATGAGCAGTTCTTC.

The sample holds a few counts of this clonotype. The chain uses TRBV6-6 and TRBJ2-1; 10 bases are a match to TRBD1. This CDR3 contains 13 residues. CDR1 and CDR2 (germline): MNHNY, SVGAGI (reference sequence). Germline trimming cut 6 bases from V and 9 bases from J; bases unmatched to any gene: 5. The CDR3 reads CASRAGTGVEQFF. The CDR3 DNA sequence: TGTGCCAGCAGAGCCGGGACAGGGGTTGAGCAGTTCTTC.

This clonotype has a count of ten or more. This chain connects TRBV5-1 to TRBJ1-2; unclear D gene. CDR1 and CDR2 from the germline V gene are SGHRS and YFSETQ. The CDR3 consists of 13 residues. V was trimmed by 0 bases and J by 8 bases, leaving 11 bases between them. The chain's CDR3 is CASSLALGRGYTF. CDR3 coding DNA: TGCGCCAGCAGCTTGGCCCTGGGAAGGGGCTACACCTTC.

As DNA, the CDR3 is TGTGCCAGCAGCTTAGGTCCCCCTGACCCTCAGTTCTTC. Protein sequence: CASSLGPPDPQFF. The V gene is TRBV7-6, the J gene TRBJ2-1, with D unresolved. The CDR3 extends over 13 amino acids. CDR1 and CDR2 (germline): SGHVS, FNYEAQ. The germline V and J ends were trimmed by 1 base and 13 bases, with 14 bases remaining between them.

This clonotype was seen a few times. The chain carries TRBV12-3 or TRBV12-4 and TRBJ2-2; the D gene is possibly TRBD2 (6 bases). The CDR3 spans 16 residues. V lost 2 bases and J 0 bases, leaving 10 bases between the germline ends. This CDR3 reads CASSLWRESNTGELFF. The CDR3 DNA follows: TGTGCCAGCAGTTTATGGAGGGAATCGAACACCGGGGAGCTGTTTTTT.

This clonotype showed up just a few times. The rearrangement uses TRBV20-1 and TRBJ2-7; TRBD2 agrees at 8 bases. The junction had 9 bases not matched to a gene; V was cut back by 5 bases and J by 6 bases. Germline CDR1 is DFQATT and CDR2 is SNEGSKA (reference sequence). This CDR3 has 13 residues. The DNA for the CDR3 is TGCAGTGCTCCCACGGGGGGGTTCCTCGAGCAGTACTTC. It encodes CSAPTGGFLEQYF.

The genes are TRBV20-1 and TRBJ2-3; TRBD1 aligns across 8 bases. This CDR3 has 15 residues. CDR1 and CDR2 from the germline V gene are DFQATT and SNEGSKA (reference sequence). The trim removed 2 bases at V and 2 bases at J, leaving 6 bases unmatched. The CDR3 DNA reads as TGCAGTGCTAGACCGGACAGGGATGACACAGATACGCAGTATTTT. Translated, it gives CSARPDRDDTDTQYF.

The CDR3 protein is CASSYEQGTYEQYF. The DNA for the CDR3 is TGTGCCAGCAGTTACGAACAGGGGACTTACGAGCAGTACTTC. The V gene is TRBV6-2 or TRBV6-3, the J gene TRBJ2-7; weak D call: TRBD1 (7 bases). The CDR3 loop spans 14 amino acids. V was clipped by 2 bases and J by 4 bases, with 12 bases between them. CDR1 is MNHEY and CDR2 is SVGEGT in the germline V gene.

This clonotype was detected only once. This chain connects TRBV7-2 to TRBJ1-1; 7 bases fit TRBD1. This CDR3 has 15 residues. Germline loops: CDR1 SGHTA, CDR2 FQGNSA. Losses at the gene ends were 4 bases for V and 4 bases for J; bases not matched to a gene: 9. CDR3 nucleotide sequence: TGTGCCAGCAGCTACGCGACAGGGAAGGGCACTGAAGCTTTCTTT. This codes for CASSYATGKGTEAFF.

The chain links TRBV12-3 or TRBV12-4 to TRBJ1-1, with D possibly matching TRBD1 (5 bases). V lost 3 bases, J lost 4 bases, and 9 bases lay in between. The CDR3 sequence is 13 residues long. The CDR3 reads CASSFWDSTEAFF. The CDR3 region has the DNA TGTGCCAGCAGTTTCTGGGACTCCACTGAAGCTTTCTTT.

V is TRBV13 and J is TRBJ2-7; tentatively, D is TRBD2 (5 bases). Germline CDR1 and CDR2: PRHDT and FYEKMQ (reference sequence). The CDR3 consists of 12 residues. The ends were cut back, 5 bases at V and 4 bases at J, with 9 bases in the middle. The CDR3 region has the DNA TGTGCCAGCAGCGCCGGGGAGTACGAGCAGTACTTC. Translated, it gives CASSAGEYEQYF.